This T cell receptor (beta chain) was profiled in a study of T cells expressing NK-cell markers. Study-level information: Repertoire data for TCR beta were derived from sorted T cells (CD3+CD56+NKG2C+, CD3+CD56+NKG2C- and CD3+CD56-NKG2C+). The study sequenced eight donors, seven HCMV-seropositive and one seronegative. General observations from the study: These clonotypes, the leaders elsewhere, also led the CD3+CD56-NKG2C+ fraction in a handful of donors.

A word on this clonotype: Its antigen is not identified.

With UMIs, 5'RACE template switching was used to make TCR beta cDNA. TCRdb re-called the 5' RACE reads; every CDR3 protein appears as one record, without DNA. This specimen shows about 410,000 distinct CDR3 sequences; the ten leading clones hold about 11%. The sequence was collected from a woman aged 45-65 years in good health. Sequences were obtained from blood T cells: a sorted CD56 or NKG2C T cell subset, CD4+ or CD8+ T cells, or bulk PBMC T cells (not recorded which).

This CDR3 reads CAWSVGLDYEQYF. The chain recombines TRBV30 with TRBJ2-7; the D call from TCRdb, TRBD2, cannot be confirmed without DNA. Germline values: CDR1 GTSNPN, CDR2 SVGIG (reference sequence). The CDR3 is made up of 13 amino acids.